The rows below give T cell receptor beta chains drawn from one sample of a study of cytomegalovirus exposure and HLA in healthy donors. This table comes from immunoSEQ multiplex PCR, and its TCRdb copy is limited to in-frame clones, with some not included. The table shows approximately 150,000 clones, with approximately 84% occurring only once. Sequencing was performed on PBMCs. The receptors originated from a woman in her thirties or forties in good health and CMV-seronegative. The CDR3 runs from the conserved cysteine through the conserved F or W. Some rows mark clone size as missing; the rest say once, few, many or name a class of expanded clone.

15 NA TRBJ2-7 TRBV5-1 CASRWGTGGNYEQYF
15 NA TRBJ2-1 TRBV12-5 CASGPKAGGYNEQFF
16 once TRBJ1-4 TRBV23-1 CASSQSTGDSNEKLFF
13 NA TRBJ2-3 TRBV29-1 CSVEGENTDTQYF
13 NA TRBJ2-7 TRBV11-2 CASSLALLAEQYF
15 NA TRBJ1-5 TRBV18 CASSPGASGNQPQHF
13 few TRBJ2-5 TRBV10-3 CAIRGGGEETQYF
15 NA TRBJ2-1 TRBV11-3 CASSVAGVPYNEQFF
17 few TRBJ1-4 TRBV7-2 CASSLLRGRGTNEKLFF
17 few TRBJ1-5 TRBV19 CASRPTTGGYSNQPQHF
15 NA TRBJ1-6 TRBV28 CASSLGPLGSSPLHF
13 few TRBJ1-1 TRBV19 CASNARVLGEAFF
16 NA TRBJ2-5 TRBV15 CATSGAAGRGGETQYF
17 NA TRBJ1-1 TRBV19 CASTSYPDRGGDTEAFF
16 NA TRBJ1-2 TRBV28 CASSQHRGTGENGYTF
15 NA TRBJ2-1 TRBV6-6 CASSYPSEGWVEQFF
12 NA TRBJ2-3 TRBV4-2 CASSQEGGLAHF
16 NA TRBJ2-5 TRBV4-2 CASSQDLAGVQETQYF
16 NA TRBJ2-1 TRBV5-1 CASSLGPSALYNEQFF
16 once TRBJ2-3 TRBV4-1 CASSHARQGRTDTQYF
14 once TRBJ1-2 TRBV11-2 CASSLGSGLYGYTF
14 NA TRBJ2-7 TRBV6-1 CASSENHLYYEQYF
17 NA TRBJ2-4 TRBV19 CASSTGRGSVRTNIQYF
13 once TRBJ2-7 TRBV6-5 CASSPHIAGQQYF
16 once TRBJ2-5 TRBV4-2 CASSQGSGRFQETQYF
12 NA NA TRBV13 CASSLSGVEQYF
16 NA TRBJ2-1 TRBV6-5 CASSNLPGQGFLGQFF
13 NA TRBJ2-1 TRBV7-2 CASSFDRGDEQFF
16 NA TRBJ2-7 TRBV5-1 CASSTTGWGDTYEQYF
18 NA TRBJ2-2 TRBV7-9 CASSPGQGAPANTGELFF
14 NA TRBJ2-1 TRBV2 CASSAGRTLDEQFF
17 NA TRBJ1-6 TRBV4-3 CASSQGITDPYNSPLHF
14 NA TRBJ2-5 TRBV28 CASSKQGAIETQYF
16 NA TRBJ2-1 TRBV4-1 CASRRITSGEDNEQFF
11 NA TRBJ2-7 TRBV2 CASGKEYEQYF
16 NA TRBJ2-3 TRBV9 CASSGTGSPSTDTQYF
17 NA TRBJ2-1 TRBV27 CASRPLGPGQGGDEQFF
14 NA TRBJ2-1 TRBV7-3 CASSPGLGHNEQFF
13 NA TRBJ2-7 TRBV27 CASSLRDSYEQYF
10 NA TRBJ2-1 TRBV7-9 CSSSSNEQFF
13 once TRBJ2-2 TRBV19 CATGQGLSGELFF
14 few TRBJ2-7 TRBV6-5 CASNPTAGGYEQYF
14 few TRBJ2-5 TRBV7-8 CASSSRGLGETQYF
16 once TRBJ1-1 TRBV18 CASSPPRRVRDTEAFF
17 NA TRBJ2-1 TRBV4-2 CASSQDSSLGGRLEQFF
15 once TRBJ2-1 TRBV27 CASSLRDSLYNEQFF
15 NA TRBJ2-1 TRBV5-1 CASSLASGIHNEQFF
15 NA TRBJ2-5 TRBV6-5 CASREFSGIVETQYF
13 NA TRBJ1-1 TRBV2 CASRAGGNTEAFF
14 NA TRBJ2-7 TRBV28 CASSLQGALYEQYF